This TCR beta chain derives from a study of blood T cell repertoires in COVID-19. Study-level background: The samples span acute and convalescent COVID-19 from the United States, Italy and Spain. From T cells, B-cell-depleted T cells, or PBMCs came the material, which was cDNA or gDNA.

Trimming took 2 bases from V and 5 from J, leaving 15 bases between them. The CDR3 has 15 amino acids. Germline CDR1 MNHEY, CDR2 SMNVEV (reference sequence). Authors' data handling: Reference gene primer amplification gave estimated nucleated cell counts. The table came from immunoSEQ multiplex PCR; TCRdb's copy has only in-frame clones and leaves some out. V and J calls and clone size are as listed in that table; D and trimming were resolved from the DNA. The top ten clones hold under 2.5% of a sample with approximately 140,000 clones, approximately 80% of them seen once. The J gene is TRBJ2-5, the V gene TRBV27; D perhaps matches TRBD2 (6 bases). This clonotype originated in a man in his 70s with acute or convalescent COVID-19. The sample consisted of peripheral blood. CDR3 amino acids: CASSLGLEGRETQYF. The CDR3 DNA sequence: TGTGCCAGCAGTTTAGGGTTGGAAGGGAGGGAGACCCAGTACTTC.